This TCR beta chain originates from a study of blood T cell repertoires in COVID-19. On the study more broadly: COVID-19 samples collected from the United States, Italy and Spain covered acute and convalescent phases. The cDNA or gDNA used as material had been derived from T cells, B-cell-depleted T cells, or PBMCs.

Clinical history as reported by participants underpinned cohort assignment. Two negative PCRs, clearance, or symptom resolution had been documented for recovered Cohort 3 donors. Here immunoSEQ multiplex PCR was the method, and the copy in TCRdb shows in-frame clones only, minus some. The sample holds approximately 100,000 clones, approximately 83% seen once. With V trimmed by 4 bases and J by 1 base, 8 bases remained unmatched. Germline V lookup: CDR1 SGHRS, CDR2 YFSETQ. The CDR3 extends over 16 amino acids. The sequenced sample was PBMCs or T cells enriched from blood (not recorded which). The sequence derives from a woman aged 45-60 years who had recovered from COVID-19. This rearrangement joins TRBV5-1 to TRBJ1-1; 9 bases line up with TRBD1. As DNA, the CDR3 is TGCGCCAGCAGCCCCTCGGGACAGGGTCAGAACACTGAAGCTTTCTTT. Translation gives CASSPSGQGQNTEAFF.